The T cell receptor (beta chain) under discussion was sequenced for a study of OX40 agonist ivuxolimab in advanced cancers. Study-wide context: Dose-escalation patients suffered from hepatocellular carcinoma, melanoma, renal cell or head and neck cancer.

The repertoire was sequenced with immunoSEQ multiplex PCR; TCRdb's copy has only in-frame clones and lacks some. The data hold tens of thousands of clones, with about 92% observed a single time. As to this clone: Its cognate antigen is unknown.

Regarding the study as a whole: Dose levels from 0.1 to 3.0 mg/kg saw CD4+ and CD8+ blood T cells expand clonally by week 6.

Peripheral blood came from all dose cohorts at three timepoints. Deletions cut 3 bases from V and 2 bases from J, with 15 bases between. This CDR3 region has 16 residues. Germline-derived CDR1 and CDR2 are KGHSH and LQKENI. The sample was CD4+ or CD8+ T cells sorted from blood, taken in a trial of the OX40 agonist ivuxolimab. This TCR was recovered from an adult with an advanced solid tumor such as melanoma, head and neck, liver or kidney cancer. V and J are TRBV18 and TRBJ2-3; a weak D match, TRBD1 (6 bases). CDR3 DNA: TGTGCCAGCTCACCTGGGACAAATCCGTTCACAGATACGCAGTATTTT. This codes for CASSPGTNPFTDTQYF.